These 27 T cell receptor beta chains share one sample of origin, sequenced in a study of blood T cell repertoires in COVID-19. Clones were read by immunoSEQ multiplex PCR, and TCRdb kept only the in-frame ones, dropping some. The table shows 180,000 or so clones, with under 85% occurring only once. The sequenced sample consisted of peripheral blood. These receptors came from a man aged 55 to 69 who had recovered from COVID-19.

This CDR3 is CAWSGVHRGPCNEQFF. In DNA form, the CDR3 reads TGTGCCTGGAGTGGGGTGCACAGGGGGCCGTGCAATGAGCAGTTCTTC. This chain uses TRBV30 with TRBJ2-1, with 9 bases that match TRBD1. CDR1 is GTSNPN and CDR2 is SVGIG in the germline V gene (reference sequence). The junction had 10 bases not matched to a gene; V was cut back by 1 base and J by 6 bases. The CDR3 extends over 16 amino acids.

The genes are TRBV25-1 and TRBJ1-2; tentatively, D is TRBD1 (6 bases). The CDR3 consists of 15 residues. The V gene lost 1 base and the J gene lost 7 bases, with 16 bases spanning the gap. CDR1 MGHDK and CDR2 SYGVNS come from the germline V gene. CDR3 residues: CASSESSGSGAGYTF. For the CDR3, the DNA is TGTGCCAGCAGTGAATCGTCGGGGTCAGGGGCTGGCTACACCTTC.

This clone occurred a few times. The gene calls are TRBV7-9 and TRBJ1-2; D is possibly TRBD1 (5 bases). Germline CDR1 reads SEHNR; CDR2 reads FQNEAQ (reference sequence). Between the trimmed V and J ends, which lost 6 bases and 0 bases, there was a span of 14 bases. There are 15 residues in the CDR3. Here the CDR3 reads CASRSPGGANYGYTF. CDR3 DNA: TGTGCCAGCAGATCCCCCGGGGGGGCTAACTATGGCTACACCTTC.

The CDR3 nucleotides are TGTGCCAGCAGCTTGGAGATGCAGGGGGCGCACACTGAAGCTTTCTTT. It codes for CASSLEMQGAHTEAFF. V and J are TRBV5-6 and TRBJ1-1; 8 bases line up with TRBD1. The germline gives CDR1 SGHDT, CDR2 YYEEEE. The trim removed 0 bases at V and 3 bases at J, leaving 7 bases unmatched. The CDR3 is 16 residues long. The full variable domain, rest sourced from reference TRBV5-6 and TRBJ1-1, is DAGVTQSPTHLIKTRGQQVTLRCSPKSGHDTVSWYQQALGQGPQFIFQYYEEEERQRGNFPDRFSGHQFPNYSSELNVNALLLGDSALYLCASSLEMQGAHTEAFFGQGTRLTVV.

The V gene is TRBV30, the J gene TRBJ2-7, with D uncertain. This CDR3 comprises 14 residues. V lost 0 bases and J lost 1, with 10 bases in between. Germline V gives CDR1 GTSNPN, CDR2 SVGIG (reference sequence). CDR3 region: CAWSVLHRSYEQYF. The CDR3 nucleotides are TGTGCCTGGAGTGTACTTCACAGATCCTACGAGCAGTACTTC. Based on the CDR3 plus reference TRBV30 and TRBJ2-7, the full variable domain is SQTIHQWPATLVQPVGSPLSLECTVEGTSNPNLYWYRQAAGRGLQLLFYSVGIGQISSEVPQNLSASRPQDRQFILSSKKLLLSDSGFYLCAWSVLHRSYEQYFGPGTRLTVT.

The chain recombines TRBV12-5 with TRBJ1-5; no reliable D call. The CDR3 consists of 14 residues. The germline CDR1 and CDR2 sequences are LGHNT and FRNRAP. Trimming left V 5 bases short and J 4 bases short, with 12 bases between. CDR3 loop: CASGLRGSNQPQHF. DNA for the CDR3: TGTGCTAGTGGTCTCCGTGGCTCTAATCAGCCCCAGCATTTT.

The rearrangement joins TRBV6-4 to TRBJ1-6, with D maybe TRBD1 (5 bases). V was cut by 0 bases and J by 7 bases, with 10 bases left in between. Looked up from germline, CDR1 is MRHNA and CDR2 is SNTAGT. The CDR3 extends over 15 amino acids. The CDR3 reads CASSDSGGANSPLHF. As DNA, the CDR3 is TGTGCCAGCAGTGACTCTGGTGGGGCGAATTCACCCCTCCACTTT.

The genes are TRBV4-2 and TRBJ2-1; no clear D gene. Trimming stripped 0 bases from V and 8 bases from J, with 14 bases between. The CDR3 is 15 amino acids. Germline V gene lookup returns CDR1 LGHNA and CDR2 YNFKEQ. In DNA form, the CDR3 reads TGTGCCAGCAGCCAAGAGCCAGCCGGGTGGTATGAGCAGTTCTTC. It yields the protein CASSQEPAGWYEQFF.

The V call is TRBV7-3, the J call TRBJ2-1; TRBD1 matches at 10 bases. Germline V gene sequence: CDR1 SGHTA, CDR2 FQGTGA. Germline trimming cut 5 bases from V and 7 bases from J; bases unmatched to any gene: 11. This CDR3 region has 16 residues. The CDR3 DNA reads as TGTGCCAGCAGCCCCCGCGGGACAGGGGTACTAAATGAGCAGTTCTTC. It specifies CASSPRGTGVLNEQFF.

The chain joins TRBV6-5 to TRBJ1-5, with 8 bases fitting TRBD1. The CDR3 runs 14 residues. Germline V lookup: CDR1 MNHEY, CDR2 SVGAGI. J was trimmed by 7 bases and V by 6 bases; bases with no gene match: 8. CDR3 loop: CASSNGQGHQPQHF. In DNA, the CDR3 is TGTGCCAGCAGCAATGGACAGGGTCACCAGCCCCAGCATTTT.

The V call is TRBV18, the J call TRBJ1-2; a weak D match, TRBD1 (5 bases). V dropped 0 bases and J dropped 1 base, with 9 bases sitting between them. Per the germline V gene, CDR1 is KGHSH and CDR2 is LQKENI. CDR3 length: 15 amino acids. This chain's CDR3 is CASSPPPGNNYGYTF. The CDR3 coding sequence is TGTGCCAGCTCACCACCCCCAGGGAATAACTATGGCTACACCTTC. Using reference TRBV18 and TRBJ1-2 for the parts outside the CDR3, the full variable domain is NAGVMQNPRHLVRRRGQEARLRCSPMKGHSHVYWYRQLPEEGLKFMVYLQKENIIDESGMPKERFSAEFPKEGPSILRIQQVVRGDSAAYFCASSPPPGNNYGYTFGSGTRLTVV.

This clone showed up just once. The genes are TRBV5-1 and TRBJ2-5; 8 positions agree with TRBD1. CDR3 length: 16 amino acids. J was trimmed by 5 bases and V by 4 bases; bases with no gene match: 13. Germline values: CDR1 SGHRS, CDR2 YFSETQ. This chain's CDR3 is CASSSGQGAGRETQYF. The CDR3 DNA reads TGCGCCAGCAGCAGCGGCCAGGGGGCCGGTAGGGAGACCCAGTACTTC.

The CDR3, as DNA: TGCGCCAGCAGCTTCGGGACAGGAGGTCAGCCCCAGCATTTT. It translates to CASSFGTGGQPQHF. The genes are TRBV5-1 and TRBJ1-5; 8 bases align to TRBD1. Germline lookup yields CDR1 SGHRS and CDR2 YFSETQ. V lost 2 bases and J lost 6; bases outside the gene matches: 4. The CDR3 length is 14 residues.

This clone came up once. The chain has TRBV5-8 and TRBJ2-7; D is unclear. Germline V gene data show CDR1 as SGHTS and CDR2 as YDEGEE. V lost 5 bases and J lost 0, with 6 bases in between. The length of the CDR3 is 12 residues. In nucleotides, the CDR3 is TGTGCCAGCAGTCCAGTCTCCTACGAGCAGTACTTC. Translating gives CASSPVSYEQYF.

A few counts support this clone. The genes are TRBV19 and TRBJ2-7, with a tentative D call TRBD1 (7 bases). Germline CDR1 and CDR2: LNHDA and SQIVND (reference sequence). V shed 5 bases and J shed 0 bases, with 11 bases lying between them. The CDR3 contains 14 residues. CDR3 in DNA: TGTGCCAGTAGTTGGCAGGGGGGCTCCTACGAGCAGTACTTC. Its translation: CASSWQGGSYEQYF. The variable domain in full, completed from reference TRBV19 and TRBJ2-7, reads DGGITQSPKYLFRKEGQNVTLSCEQNLNHDAMYWYRQDPGQGLRLIYYSQIVNDFQKGDIAEGYSVSREKKESFPLTVTSAQKNPTAFYLCASSWQGGSYEQYFGPGTRLTVT.

The J gene is TRBJ2-2, the V gene TRBV5-1; TRBD2 might be the D (6 bases). The CDR3 loop spans 15 amino acids. Germline assignment: CDR1 SGHRS and CDR2 YFSETQ. V lost 0 bases to trimming and J lost 4 bases, with 10 bases between them. CDR3 coding DNA: TGCGCCAGCAGCTTGGCTCTTAGCGGCACCGGGGAGCTGTTTTTT. It yields the protein CASSLALSGTGELFF.

The count of this clone is one. This chain connects TRBV20-1 to TRBJ1-1, with TRBD1 matching over 7 bases. CDR3 length: 15 amino acids. Germline lookup yields CDR1 DFQATT and CDR2 SNEGSKA (reference sequence). After removal of 3 bases from V and 4 bases from J, the junction contained 11 bases not matched to a gene. In DNA, the CDR3 is TGCAGTGCTAGTGCACCAGGGGGGCTTAGCACTGAAGCTTTCTTT. It translates to CSASAPGGLSTEAFF.

Worth noting for this clone: One end of the junction does not line up with germline, which may come from a read error. V is TRBV7-7 and J is TRBJ2-3, with 9 bases matching TRBD2. Germline V lookup: CDR1 SSHAT, CDR2 FNYEAQ (reference sequence). CDR3 size: 16 residues. This CDR3 is CASSQSGLASTDTQYF. DNA for the CDR3: TGTGCTAGCAGCCAAAGCGGACTAGCGAGCACAGATACGCAGTATTTT.

The gene calls are TRBV6-5 and TRBJ2-3; D is undetermined. This CDR3 has 14 residues. V was cut by 6 bases and J by 2 bases, with 12 bases left in between. CDR1 is MNHEY and CDR2 is SVGAGI in the germline V gene. The CDR3 region is CASSRFSPTDTQYF. The CDR3 DNA reads TGTGCCAGCAGCCGGTTCTCCCCCACAGATACGCAGTATTTT.

The chain is built from TRBV3-1 (or the pseudogene TRBV3-2) and TRBJ1-1; D is possibly TRBD1 (6 bases). The CDR3 is 12 amino acids. Trimming left V 5 bases short and J 10 bases short, with 14 bases between. Germline lookup yields CDR1 LGHDT and CDR2 YNNKEL (reference sequence). The CDR3 loop is CASSGEGERAFF. The CDR3 nucleotides are TGTGCCAGCAGCGGGGAGGGGGAGAGAGCTTTCTTT.

This chain uses TRBV9 with TRBJ2-3; D might be TRBD2 (7 bases). The CDR3 runs to 16 residues. Germline values: CDR1 SGDLS, CDR2 YYNGEE. V dropped 4 bases and J dropped 0 bases, with 15 bases sitting between them. The CDR3 nucleotides are TGTGCCAGCAGCCTGGGGGGGCGGCCTAGCACAGATACGCAGTATTTT. This encodes CASSLGGRPSTDTQYF. The full variable domain, its missing parts supplied by reference TRBV9 and TRBJ2-3, is DSGVTQTPKHLITATGQRVTLRCSPRSGDLSVYWYQQSLDQGLQFLIQYYNGEERAKGNILERFSAQQFPDLHSELNLSSLELGDSALYFCASSLGGRPSTDTQYFGPGTRLTVL.

This clone was seen more than once but under ten times. The chain is built from TRBV27 and TRBJ1-2; D ambiguous. CDR1 is MNHEY and CDR2 is SMNVEV in the germline V gene (reference sequence). The CDR3 consists of 13 residues. V lost 4 bases and J 8 bases, leaving 14 bases between the germline ends. Here the CDR3 reads CASSSVPRGGYTF. The CDR3 nucleotides read TGTGCCAGCAGTTCGGTCCCGAGAGGGGGCTACACCTTC.

The rearrangement uses TRBV6-5 and TRBJ1-1; D is uncertain. Germline CDR1 is MNHEY and CDR2 is SVGAGI. Trimming left V 8 bases short and J 5 bases short, with 21 bases between. The CDR3 is made up of 15 amino acids. CDR3 residues: CASFRGAAFVTEAFF. The CDR3 DNA follows: TGTGCCAGCTTCCGCGGAGCCGCGTTTGTTACTGAAGCTTTCTTT.

The chain employs TRBV6-2 or TRBV6-3 and TRBJ1-3; perhaps TRBD1 as D (5 bases). There are 15 residues in the CDR3. Trimming cost V 6 bases and J 0 bases, with 12 bases left between them. The germline gives CDR1 MNHEY, CDR2 SVGEGT. This CDR3 is CASSVDSSSGNTIYF. The CDR3 region has the DNA TGTGCCAGCAGCGTAGACAGTAGCTCTGGAAACACCATATATTTT.

This clone was observed a handful of times. The rearrangement joins TRBV28 to TRBJ1-2; 8 bases are shared with TRBD1. V dropped 4 bases and J dropped 6; count of bases not matched to a gene: 7. This CDR3 is built from 14 residues. The germline CDR1 and CDR2 sequences are MDHEN and SYDVKM. CDR3 sequence reads: CASSSGLQGDGYTF. The DNA of the CDR3 is TGTGCCAGCAGTTCAGGGTTACAGGGGGATGGCTACACCTTC.

V and J are TRBV12-5 and TRBJ2-1, with 8 positions matching TRBD2. V trimming: 5 bases; J trimming: 7 bases; junction bases outside the gene matches: 13. CDR1 LGHNT and CDR2 FRNRAP come from the germline V gene. The CDR3 runs to 16 residues. The CDR3 region is CASGPPLAGGRNEQFF. For the CDR3, the DNA is TGTGCTAGTGGTCCACCCCTTGCGGGGGGTAGAAATGAGCAGTTCTTC.

The chain has TRBV18 and TRBJ1-1, with 11 bases lining up with TRBD1. CDR3 length: 15 residues. CDR1 and CDR2 from the germline V gene are KGHSH and LQKENI. Trimming took 2 bases from V and 5 from J; bases not matched to a gene: 4. CDR3: CASSPGQGARTEAFF. Here the CDR3 DNA reads TGTGCCAGCTCACCAGGACAGGGGGCGAGGACTGAAGCTTTCTTT.